The TCR beta chain described here comes from a study of blood T cell repertoires in COVID-19. Across the study: Italy, Spain and the United States were the sources of the convalescent and acute COVID-19 samples.

Germline lookup yields CDR1 MNHEY and CDR2 SVGEGT. V was clipped by 6 bases and J by 2 bases; unmatched bases: 4. This CDR3 contains 13 residues. Per the original methods: Amplification with reference gene primers provided the estimates of nucleated cell counts. Measured with immunoSEQ multiplex PCR; TCRdb has only the in-frame clones, and not every one. From that table come the V and J calls and clone size; the DNA was used to work out D and trimming. The table shows under 100,000 clones, with approximately 88% occurring only once. The chain employs TRBV6-2 or TRBV6-3 and TRBJ2-7; 7 nucleotides agree with TRBD2. Sequencing was carried out using peripheral blood. The clonotype comes from a young man with acute or convalescent COVID-19. CDR3: CASSGGSTYEQYF. In DNA, the CDR3 is TGTGCCAGCAGCGGGGGGAGCACCTACGAGCAGTACTTC.